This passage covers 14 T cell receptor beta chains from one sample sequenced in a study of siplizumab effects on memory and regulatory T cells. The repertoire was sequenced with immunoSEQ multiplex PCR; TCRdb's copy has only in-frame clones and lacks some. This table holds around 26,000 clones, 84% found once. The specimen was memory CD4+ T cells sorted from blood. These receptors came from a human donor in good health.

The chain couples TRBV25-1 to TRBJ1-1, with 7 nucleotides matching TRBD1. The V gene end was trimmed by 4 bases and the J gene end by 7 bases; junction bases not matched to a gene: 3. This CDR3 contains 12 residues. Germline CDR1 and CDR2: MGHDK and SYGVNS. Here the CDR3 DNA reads TGTGCCAGCAGTGTTACAGGGGTTGAAGCTTTCTTT. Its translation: CASSVTGVEAFF.

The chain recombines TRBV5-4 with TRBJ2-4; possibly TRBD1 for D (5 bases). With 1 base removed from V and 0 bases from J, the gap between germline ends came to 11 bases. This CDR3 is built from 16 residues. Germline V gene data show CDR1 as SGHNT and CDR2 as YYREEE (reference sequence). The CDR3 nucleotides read TGTGCCAGCAGCTTGCGTGGGGCCGTAGCCAAAAACATTCAGTACTTC. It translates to CASSLRGAVAKNIQYF.

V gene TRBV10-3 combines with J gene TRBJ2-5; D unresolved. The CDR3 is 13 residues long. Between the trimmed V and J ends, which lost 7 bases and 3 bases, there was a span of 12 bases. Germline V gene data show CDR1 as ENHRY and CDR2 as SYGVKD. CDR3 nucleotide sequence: TGTGCCATCACCCCGAGTAGAGAAGAGACCCAGTACTTC. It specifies CAITPSREETQYF.

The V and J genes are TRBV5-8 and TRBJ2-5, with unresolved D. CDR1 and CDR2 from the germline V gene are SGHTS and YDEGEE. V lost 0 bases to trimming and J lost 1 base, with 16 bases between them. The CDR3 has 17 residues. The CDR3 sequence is CASSLGRFMQTQETQYF. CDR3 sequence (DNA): TGTGCCAGCAGCTTGGGTAGATTCATGCAGACCCAAGAGACCCAGTACTTC.

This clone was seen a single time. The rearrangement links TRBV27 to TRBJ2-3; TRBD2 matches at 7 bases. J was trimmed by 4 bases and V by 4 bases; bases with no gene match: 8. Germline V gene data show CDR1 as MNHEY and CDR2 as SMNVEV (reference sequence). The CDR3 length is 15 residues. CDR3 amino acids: CASSSGRERADTQYF. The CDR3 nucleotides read TGTGCCAGCAGTTCGGGGCGGGAGAGGGCAGATACGCAGTATTTT.

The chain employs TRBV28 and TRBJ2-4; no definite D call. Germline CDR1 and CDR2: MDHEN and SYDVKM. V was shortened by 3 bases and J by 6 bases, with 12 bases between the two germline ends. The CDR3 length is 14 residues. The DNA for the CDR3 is TGTGCCAGCAGTTTTGCCGACAATAGAAACATTCAGTACTTC. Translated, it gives CASSFADNRNIQYF.

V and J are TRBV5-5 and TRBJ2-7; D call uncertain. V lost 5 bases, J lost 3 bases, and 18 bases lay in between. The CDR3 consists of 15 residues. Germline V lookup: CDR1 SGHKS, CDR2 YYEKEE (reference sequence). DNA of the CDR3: TGTGCCAGCAGTTCCGCCGGCTATCCTGACTACGAGCAGTACTTC. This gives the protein CASSSAGYPDYEQYF.

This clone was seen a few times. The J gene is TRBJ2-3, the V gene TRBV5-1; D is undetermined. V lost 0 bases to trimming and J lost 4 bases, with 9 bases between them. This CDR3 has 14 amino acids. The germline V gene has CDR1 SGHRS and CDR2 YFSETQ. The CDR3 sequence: CASSLGGFPDTQYF. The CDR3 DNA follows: TGCGCCAGCAGCTTGGGGGGTTTCCCAGATACGCAGTATTTT.

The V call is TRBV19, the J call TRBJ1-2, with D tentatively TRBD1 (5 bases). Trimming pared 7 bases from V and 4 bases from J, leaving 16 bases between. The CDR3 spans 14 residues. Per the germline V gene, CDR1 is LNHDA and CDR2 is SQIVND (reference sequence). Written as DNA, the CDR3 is TGTGCCAGTAAGCCCCTTTTGGGGGTCTATGGCTACACCTTC. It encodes CASKPLLGVYGYTF.

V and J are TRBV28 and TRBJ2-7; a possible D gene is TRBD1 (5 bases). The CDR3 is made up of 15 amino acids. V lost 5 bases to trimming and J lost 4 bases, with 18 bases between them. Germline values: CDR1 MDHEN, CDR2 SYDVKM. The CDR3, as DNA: TGTGCCAGCAGTAAAAGGGCCCTAAGGGGTTACGAGCAGTACTTC. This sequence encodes CASSKRALRGYEQYF. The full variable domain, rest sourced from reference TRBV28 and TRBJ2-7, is DVKVTQSSRYLVKRTGEKVFLECVQDMDHENMFWYRQDPGLGLRLIYFSYDVKMKEKGDIPEGYSVSREKKERFSLILESASTNQTSMYLCASSKRALRGYEQYFGPGTRLTVT.

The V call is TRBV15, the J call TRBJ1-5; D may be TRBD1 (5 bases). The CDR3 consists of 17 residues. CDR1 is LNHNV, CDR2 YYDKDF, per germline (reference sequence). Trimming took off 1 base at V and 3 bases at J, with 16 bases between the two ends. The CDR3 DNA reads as TGTGCCACCAGCAGAGTTCCAGGGATCCTTTTCAATCAGCCCCAGCATTTT. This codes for CATSRVPGILFNQPQHF.

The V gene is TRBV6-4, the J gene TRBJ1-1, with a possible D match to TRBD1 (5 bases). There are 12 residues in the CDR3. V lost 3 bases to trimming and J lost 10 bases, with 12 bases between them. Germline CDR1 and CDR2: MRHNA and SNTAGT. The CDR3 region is CASSDGQGRAFF. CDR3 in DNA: TGTGCCAGCAGTGATGGCCAGGGCAGAGCTTTCTTT.

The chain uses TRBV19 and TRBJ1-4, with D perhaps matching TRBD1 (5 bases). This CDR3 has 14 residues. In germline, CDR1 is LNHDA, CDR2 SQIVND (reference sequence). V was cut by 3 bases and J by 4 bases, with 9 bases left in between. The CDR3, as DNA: TGTGCCAGTAGTATGGACACCCATAATGAAAAACTGTTTTTT. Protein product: CASSMDTHNEKLFF.

The CDR3 here is CASTTGDLNTEAFF. The CDR3 DNA reads as TGCGCCAGCACCACGGGGGACTTGAACACTGAAGCTTTCTTT. The rearrangement uses TRBV5-1 and TRBJ1-1; maybe TRBD1 (5 bases). Trimming pared 6 bases from V and 0 bases from J, leaving 12 bases between. From germline, CDR1 is SGHRS and CDR2 YFSETQ. The CDR3 is 14 residues long. Full variable domain (outside the CDR3, taken from reference TRBV5-1 and TRBJ1-1): KAGVTQTPRYLIKTRGQQVTLSCSPISGHRSVSWYQQTPGQGLQFLFEYFSETQRNKGNFPGRFSGRQFSNSRSEMNVSTLELGDSALYLCASTTGDLNTEAFFGQGTRLTVV.